This T cell receptor (beta chain) was sequenced for a study of OX40 agonist ivuxolimab in advanced cancers. This clone was picked up one time. As yet, its antigen is unknown. The germline CDR1 and CDR2 sequences are SGDLS and YYNGEE. The CDR3 extends over 11 amino acids. Trimming left V 6 bases short and J 4 bases short, with 4 bases between. Excluded were patients having autoimmune disease history or systemic immunosuppression. Clones were read by immunoSEQ multiplex PCR, and TCRdb kept only the in-frame ones, dropping some. The table has roughly 48,000 clones, approximately 90% seen once. Whole-study results and caveats: Among the least clonally expanded were partial responders at 0.1-3.0 mg/kg. Several nonresponders also turned out to have low normalized T-cell clonal expansion.

The gene calls are TRBV9 and TRBJ2-2; D unclear. Sequenced material: CD4+ or CD8+ T cells sorted from blood, taken in a trial of the OX40 agonist ivuxolimab. This TCR was recovered from an adult with an advanced solid tumor such as melanoma, head and neck, liver or kidney cancer. DNA for the CDR3: TGTGCCAGCATAGGCACCGGGGAGCTGTTTTTT. This sequence encodes CASIGTGELFF.